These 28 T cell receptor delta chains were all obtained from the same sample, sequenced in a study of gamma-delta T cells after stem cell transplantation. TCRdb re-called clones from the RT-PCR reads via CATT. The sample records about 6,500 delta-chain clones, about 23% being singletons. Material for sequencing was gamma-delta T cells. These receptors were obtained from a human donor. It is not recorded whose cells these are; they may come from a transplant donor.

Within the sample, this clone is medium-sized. The CDR3: CACEHLLYTDKLIF. The CDR3 bases are TGTGCCTGTGAACATTTACTGTACACCGATAAACTCATCTTT. The chain is built from TRDV2 and TRDJ1, with D unresolved. CDR1 and CDR2 (germline): GEAIGNYY, EKD. The length of the CDR3 is 14 residues. V lost 4 bases and J 0 bases, leaving 11 bases between the germline ends.

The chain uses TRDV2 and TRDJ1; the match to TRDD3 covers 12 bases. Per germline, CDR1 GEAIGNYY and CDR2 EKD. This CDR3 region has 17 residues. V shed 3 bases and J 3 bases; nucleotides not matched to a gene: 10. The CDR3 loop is CACDSLTGGYWADKLIF. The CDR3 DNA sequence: TGTGCCTGTGACTCTCTCACTGGGGGATACTGGGCCGATAAACTCATCTTT.

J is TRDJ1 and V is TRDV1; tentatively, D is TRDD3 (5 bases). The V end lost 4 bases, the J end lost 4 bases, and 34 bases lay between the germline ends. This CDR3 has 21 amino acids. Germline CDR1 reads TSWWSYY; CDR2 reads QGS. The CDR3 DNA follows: TGTGCTCTTGGGGCCCCGGGTCACGGAGGAGAGGATAAAACAATGATCGATAAACTCATCTTT. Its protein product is CALGAPGHGGEDKTMIDKLIF.

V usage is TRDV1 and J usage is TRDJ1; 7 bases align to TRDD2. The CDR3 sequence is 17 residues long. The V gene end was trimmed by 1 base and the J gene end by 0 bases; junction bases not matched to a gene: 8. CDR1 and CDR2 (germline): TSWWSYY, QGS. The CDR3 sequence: CALGEPPSFPYTDKLIF. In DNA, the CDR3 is TGTGCTCTTGGGGAACCCCCTTCCTTCCCTTACACCGATAAACTCATCTTT.

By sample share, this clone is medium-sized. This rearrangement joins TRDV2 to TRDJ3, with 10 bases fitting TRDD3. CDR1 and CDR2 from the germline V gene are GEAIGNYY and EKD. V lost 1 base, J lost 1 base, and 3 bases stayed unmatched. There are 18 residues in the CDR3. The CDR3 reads CACDTGGYASWDTRQMFF. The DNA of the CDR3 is TGTGCCTGTGACACAGGGGGATACGCGTCCTGGGACACCCGACAGATGTTTTTC.

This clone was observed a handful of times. CDR3 bases: TGTGCCTGTGACACGGTCAGGACTGGGGGAACCTCCTCCTGGGACACCCGACAGATGTTTTTC. Protein sequence: CACDTVRTGGTSSWDTRQMFF. This chain uses TRDV2 with TRDJ3; 9 bases map to TRDD3. CDR3 length: 21 residues. Germline CDR1 is GEAIGNYY and CDR2 is EKD. V dropped 1 base and J dropped 0; count of bases not matched to a gene: 12.

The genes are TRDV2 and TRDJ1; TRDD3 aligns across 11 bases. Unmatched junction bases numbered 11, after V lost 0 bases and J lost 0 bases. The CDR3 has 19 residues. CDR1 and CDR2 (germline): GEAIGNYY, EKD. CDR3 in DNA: TGTGCCTGTGACACCGTGGATGGGGGATACGAGGGGTACACCGATAAACTCATCTTT. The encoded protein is CACDTVDGGYEGYTDKLIF.

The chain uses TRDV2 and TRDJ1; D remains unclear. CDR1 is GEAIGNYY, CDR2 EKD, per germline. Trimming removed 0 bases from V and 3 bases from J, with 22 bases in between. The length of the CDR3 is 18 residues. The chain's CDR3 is CACDTVLFGLPNPDKLIF. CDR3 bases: TGTGCCTGTGACACCGTTCTATTCGGCCTCCCCAACCCCGATAAACTCATCTTT.

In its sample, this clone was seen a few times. The CDR3, as DNA: TGTGCTCTTGGGGAACCAAGGAGTACTGGGGGATCAGGGACAGCACAACTCTTCTTT. Residues: CALGEPRSTGGSGTAQLFF. The chain has TRDV1 and TRDJ2; TRDD3 matches 10 bases. The V gene's germline CDR1 is TSWWSYY and CDR2 QGS. CDR3 length: 19 residues. Trimming removed 1 base from V and 4 bases from J; junction bases left unmatched: 12.

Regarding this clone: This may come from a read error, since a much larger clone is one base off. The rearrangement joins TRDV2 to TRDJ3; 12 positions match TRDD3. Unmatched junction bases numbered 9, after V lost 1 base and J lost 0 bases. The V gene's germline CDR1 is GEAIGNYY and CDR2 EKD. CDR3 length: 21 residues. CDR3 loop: CACDTLLGDTHFSWDTRQMFF. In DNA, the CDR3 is TGTGCCTGTGACACTCTACTGGGGGATACCCACTTCTCCTGGGACACCCGACAGATGTTTTTC.

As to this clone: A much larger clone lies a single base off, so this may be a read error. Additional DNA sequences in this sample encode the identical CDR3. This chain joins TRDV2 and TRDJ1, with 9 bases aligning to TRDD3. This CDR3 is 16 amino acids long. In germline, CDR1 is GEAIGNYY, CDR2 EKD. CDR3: CAGKPVGDTYYDKLIF. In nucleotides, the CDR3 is TGTGCGGGAAAACCCGTAGGGGATACGTATTACGATAAACTCATCTTT.

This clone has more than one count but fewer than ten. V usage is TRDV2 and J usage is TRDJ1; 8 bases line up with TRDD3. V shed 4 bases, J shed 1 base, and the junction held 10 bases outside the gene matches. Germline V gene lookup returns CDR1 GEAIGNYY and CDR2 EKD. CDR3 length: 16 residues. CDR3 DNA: TGTGCCTGTGAACTGCTGGGGGACGTTGTCACCGATAAACTCATCTTT. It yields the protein CACELLGDVVTDKLIF.

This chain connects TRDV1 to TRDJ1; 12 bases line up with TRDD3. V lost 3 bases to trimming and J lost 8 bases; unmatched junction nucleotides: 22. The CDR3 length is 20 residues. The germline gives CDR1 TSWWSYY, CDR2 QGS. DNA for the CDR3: TGTGCTCTTGGGGAGTCCTTCCTAGAGTTTCGTACTGGGGGATACCAGAAACTCATCTTT. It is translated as CALGESFLEFRTGGYQKLIF.

The CDR3 region has the DNA TGTGCCTGTGACGCGAACTGGGGGACCTCCTGGGACACCCGACAGATGTTTTTC. Translated, it gives CACDANWGTSWDTRQMFF. The V call is TRDV2, the J call TRDJ3; 9 nucleotides align to TRDD3. J gave up 0 bases and V 3 bases, and 5 bases lay outside the gene matches. The CDR3 covers 18 residues. Germline V gene lookup returns CDR1 GEAIGNYY and CDR2 EKD.

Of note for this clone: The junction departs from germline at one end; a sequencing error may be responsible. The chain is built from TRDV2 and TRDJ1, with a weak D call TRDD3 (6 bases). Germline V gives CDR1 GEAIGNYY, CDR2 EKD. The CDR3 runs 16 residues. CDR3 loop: CASDTLRGEVPDKLIF. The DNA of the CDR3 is TGTGCCAGTGACACCCTTAGGGGGGAAGTGCCCGATAAACTCATCTTT.

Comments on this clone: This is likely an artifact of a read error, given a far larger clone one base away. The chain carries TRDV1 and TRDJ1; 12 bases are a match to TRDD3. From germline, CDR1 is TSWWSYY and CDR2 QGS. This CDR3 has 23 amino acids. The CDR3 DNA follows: TGTGCTCTTGGGGAACCATCCTCTGGGGGATACGGAAGACTAACCGCGTCCCTCGATAAACCCATCTTT. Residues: CALGEPSSGGYGRLTASLDKPIF.

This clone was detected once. CDR3: CALGELIFVPEGYPYTDKLIF. DNA of the CDR3: TGTGCTCTTGGGGAACTAATCTTCGTCCCCGAGGGATACCCCTACACCGATAAACTCATCTTT. This sequence joins TRDV1 and TRDJ1, with 7 bases matching TRDD3. Germline assignment: CDR1 TSWWSYY and CDR2 QGS. This CDR3 region has 21 residues. V lost 0 bases, J lost 0 bases, and 19 bases stayed unmatched.

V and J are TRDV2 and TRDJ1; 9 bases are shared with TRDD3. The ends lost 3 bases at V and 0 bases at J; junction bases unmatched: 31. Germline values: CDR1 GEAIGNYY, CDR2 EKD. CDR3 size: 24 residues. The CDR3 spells CACDGIFSPGTNRLGEWYTDKLIF. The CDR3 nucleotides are TGTGCCTGTGACGGGATCTTTTCCCCAGGAACGAATCGACTGGGGGAGTGGTACACCGATAAACTCATCTTT.

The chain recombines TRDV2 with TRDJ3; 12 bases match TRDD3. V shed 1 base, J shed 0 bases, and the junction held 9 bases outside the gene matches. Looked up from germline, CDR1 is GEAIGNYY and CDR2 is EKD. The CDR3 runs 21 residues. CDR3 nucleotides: TGTGCCTGTGACACAGGGTCGACTGGGGGATACCCCTCCTGGGACACCCGACAGATGTTTTTC. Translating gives CACDTGSTGGYPSWDTRQMFF.

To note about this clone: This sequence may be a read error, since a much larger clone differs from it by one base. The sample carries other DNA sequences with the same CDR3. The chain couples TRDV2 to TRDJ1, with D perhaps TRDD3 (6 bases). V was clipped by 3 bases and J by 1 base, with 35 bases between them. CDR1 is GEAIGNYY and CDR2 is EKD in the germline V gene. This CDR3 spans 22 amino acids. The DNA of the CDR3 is TGTGCCTGTGACCCACTATCCTTGGAGATGCCTCTGGGAGATACGTTCACCGATAAACTCATCTTT. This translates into CACDPLSLEMPLGDTFTDKLIF.

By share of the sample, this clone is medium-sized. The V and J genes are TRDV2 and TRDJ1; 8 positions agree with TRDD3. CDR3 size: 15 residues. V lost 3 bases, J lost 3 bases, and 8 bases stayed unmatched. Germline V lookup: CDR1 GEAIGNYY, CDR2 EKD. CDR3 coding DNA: TGTGCCTGTGACGAAGTGGGGGATCGATCCGATAAACTCATCTTT. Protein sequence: CACDEVGDRSDKLIF.

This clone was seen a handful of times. CDR3 bases: TGTGCCTGTGACACCGTGGAAGACACCGATAAACTCATCTTT. It is translated as CACDTVEDTDKLIF. This rearrangement joins TRDV2 to TRDJ1, with D uncertain. CDR1 GEAIGNYY and CDR2 EKD come from the germline V gene. Trimming removed 0 bases at V and 0 bases at J, with 7 bases between. The CDR3 has 14 residues.

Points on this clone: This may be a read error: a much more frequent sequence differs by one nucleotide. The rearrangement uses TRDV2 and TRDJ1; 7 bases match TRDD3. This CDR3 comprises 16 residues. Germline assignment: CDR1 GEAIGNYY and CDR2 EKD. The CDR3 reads CASDDLGGISNDKLIF. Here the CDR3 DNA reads TGTGCCAGTGACGATCTAGGGGGGATCTCAAACGATAAACTCATCTTT.

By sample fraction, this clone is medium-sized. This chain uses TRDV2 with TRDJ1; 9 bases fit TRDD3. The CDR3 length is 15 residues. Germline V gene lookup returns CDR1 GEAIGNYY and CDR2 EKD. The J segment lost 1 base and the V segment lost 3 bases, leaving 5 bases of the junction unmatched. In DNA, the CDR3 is TGTGCCTGTGACGGCCTGGGGGATGCCACCGATAAACTCATCTTT. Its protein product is CACDGLGDATDKLIF.

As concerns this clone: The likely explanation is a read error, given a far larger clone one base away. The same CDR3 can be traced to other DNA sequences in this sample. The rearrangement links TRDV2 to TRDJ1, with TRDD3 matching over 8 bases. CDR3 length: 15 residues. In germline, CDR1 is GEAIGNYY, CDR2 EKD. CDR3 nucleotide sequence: TGTGCCTGTGACCCACTGGGGGCCTACACCGATAAGCTCATCTTT. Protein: CACDPLGAYTDKLIF.

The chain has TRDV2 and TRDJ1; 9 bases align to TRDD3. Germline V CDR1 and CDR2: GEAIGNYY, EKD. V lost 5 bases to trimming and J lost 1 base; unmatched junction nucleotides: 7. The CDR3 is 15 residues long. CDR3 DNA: TGTGCCTGTGTGGAACTGGGGGAATTCACCGATAAACTCATCTTT. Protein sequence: CACVELGEFTDKLIF.

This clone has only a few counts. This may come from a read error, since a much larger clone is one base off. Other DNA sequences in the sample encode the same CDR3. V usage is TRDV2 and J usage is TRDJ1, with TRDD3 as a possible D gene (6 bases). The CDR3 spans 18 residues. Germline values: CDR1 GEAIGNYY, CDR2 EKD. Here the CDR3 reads CACDTVEYGGGKTDKLIF. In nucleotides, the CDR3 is TGTGCCTGTGACACCGTGGAGTATGGTGGGGGTAAGACCGATAAGCTCATCTTT.

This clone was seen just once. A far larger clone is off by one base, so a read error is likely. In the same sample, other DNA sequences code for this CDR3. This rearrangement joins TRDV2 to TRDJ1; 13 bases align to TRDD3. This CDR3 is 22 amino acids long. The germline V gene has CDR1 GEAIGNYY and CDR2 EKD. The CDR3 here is CACDIQYWGIRDDQVRTDKLIF. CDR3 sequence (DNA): TGCGCCTGTGACATCCAGTACTGGGGGATACGGGATGACCAAGTCAGAACCGATAAACTCATCTTT.